This entry features one T cell receptor (beta chain) sequence. One entry per CDR3 protein, called by TCRdb with MiXCR from the RACE reads. Of some 32,000 distinct CDR3 sequences listed, 5.8% are singletons. V lost 2 bases and J lost 6; bases outside the gene matches: 17. Germline V CDR1 and CDR2: SQVTM, ANQGSEA. CDR3 length: 18 amino acids. The sample is drawn from a study of human T cells and chemical hapten exposure. Study overall: After 6 days, upper back 0.01% DPC patch tests were scored.

Time point specified: patch test 3, about 24 weeks after DPC sensitization. Treatment: therapeutic diphenylcyclopropenone sensitization with weekly scalp DPC. The specimen comprised whole blood, sampled in connection with sensitization to the hapten diphenylcyclopropenone (DPC). This TCR derives from a man aged 25 to 40 with alopecia areata. Some clones in this sample may be carry-over from other donors' samples. The genes are TRBV29-1 and TRBJ2-1; 9 bases are a match to TRBD2. This CDR3 is CSVERLAGINERINEQFF. As DNA, the CDR3 is TGCAGCGTTGAACGTCTAGCGGGGATCAATGAGCGGATCAATGAGCAGTTCTTC.